The rows below give T cell receptor beta chains drawn from one sample of a study of immune evolution from preneoplasia to lung adenocarcinoma. Sequencing used immunoSEQ multiplex PCR; TCRdb keeps in-frame clones, though not all of them. The table has tens of thousands of clones, about 74% seen once. Sequencing was performed on FFPE invasive lung adenocarcinoma tissue. The origin of the receptors is a person between 55 and 69 years old with lung adenocarcinoma. Each CDR3 is given with its conserved first and last residue. Fields, in order: clone size, D gene, J gene, V gene, CDR3 DNA, CDR3 protein. D genes are given only for firm matches. Clone size is stated in some rows and not others, as once, few, many or a class when expanded.

abundance: .
d_gene: TRBD1
j_gene: TRBJ2-1
v_gene: TRBV4-1
CDR3nt: TGCGCCAGCAGCCAACGGACAGGGCTCTCCTACAATGAGCAGTTCTTC
CDR3aa: CASSQRTGLSYNEQFF

abundance: .
d_gene: .
j_gene: TRBJ2-5
v_gene: TRBV7-9
CDR3nt: TGTGCCAGCAGCCATCCCTCCCTTGAGACCCAGTACTTC
CDR3aa: CASSHPSLETQYF

abundance: medium-sized
d_gene: TRBD1
j_gene: TRBJ1-1
v_gene: TRBV30
CDR3nt: TGTGCCTGGATGGACAGGAGAATAGGAGAAGCTTTCTTT
CDR3aa: CAWMDRRIGEAFF

abundance: .
d_gene: TRBD1
j_gene: TRBJ2-5
v_gene: TRBV9
CDR3nt: TGTGCCAGCAGCGCGGGACAGAACCAAGAGACCCAGTACTTC
CDR3aa: CASSAGQNQETQYF

abundance: .
d_gene: .
j_gene: TRBJ1-5
v_gene: TRBV30
CDR3nt: TGTGCCTGGAGTGTAGAAACGGCCAGGGCTCAGCCCCAGCATTTT
CDR3aa: CAWSVETARAQPQHF

abundance: .
d_gene: TRBD2
j_gene: TRBJ2-3
v_gene: TRBV30
CDR3nt: TGTGCCTGGAGGAGGGCGGGAGGCACAGATACGCAGTATTTT
CDR3aa: CAWRRAGGTDTQYF

abundance: few
d_gene: .
j_gene: TRBJ1-5
v_gene: TRBV5-1
CDR3nt: TGCGCCAGCAGAAAATCCCAGGGGATCTCGATGTATAGCAATCAGCCCCAGCATTTT
CDR3aa: CASRKSQGISMYSNQPQHF

abundance: medium-sized
d_gene: TRBD2
j_gene: TRBJ2-5
v_gene: TRBV6-5
CDR3nt: TGTGCCAGCAGTTACTCGGGGCTAGCGGGTAGAGAGACCCAGTACTTC
CDR3aa: CASSYSGLAGRETQYF

abundance: few
d_gene: TRBD1
j_gene: TRBJ1-1
v_gene: TRBV30
CDR3nt: TGTGCCTGGGGTCTCCGGGACAGGGTGAGGAACACTGAAGCTTTCTTT
CDR3aa: CAWGLRDRVRNTEAFF

abundance: .
d_gene: TRBD2
j_gene: TRBJ2-5
v_gene: TRBV5-6
CDR3nt: TGTGCCAGCAGCTTGGTGGCTAGCGGGAGGGAGACCCAGTACTTC
CDR3aa: CASSLVASGRETQYF

abundance: .
d_gene: .
j_gene: TRBJ2-5
v_gene: TRBV11-2
CDR3nt: TGTGCCAGCAGCGATACAGGGCAAGAGACCCAGTACTTC
CDR3aa: CASSDTGQETQYF

abundance: .
d_gene: TRBD2
j_gene: TRBJ2-2
v_gene: TRBV2
CDR3nt: TGTGCCAGCGGGGGGACGGGAGGGACCGGGGAGCTGTTTTTT
CDR3aa: CASGGTGGTGELFF

abundance: .
d_gene: TRBD2
j_gene: TRBJ2-1
v_gene: TRBV11-2
CDR3nt: TGTGCCAGCAGGGGCCGGGGACTAGCGGGAGGGCATGAGCAGTTCTTC
CDR3aa: CASRGRGLAGGHEQFF

abundance: .
d_gene: TRBD1
j_gene: TRBJ1-1
v_gene: TRBV5-1
CDR3nt: TGCGCCAGCAGCCCCAGACAGGGGAACACTGAAGCTTTCTTT
CDR3aa: CASSPRQGNTEAFF

abundance: .
d_gene: TRBD1
j_gene: TRBJ2-7
v_gene: TRBV5-6
CDR3nt: TGTGCCAGCAAGATCGGGACAGTCTCCTACGAGCAGTACTTC
CDR3aa: CASKIGTVSYEQYF

abundance: .
d_gene: .
j_gene: TRBJ2-5
v_gene: TRBV7-2
CDR3nt: TGTGCCAGCAGCTCCAAAAAGGGGGGTCTTCGTGAGACCCAGTACTTC
CDR3aa: CASSSKKGGLRETQYF

abundance: .
d_gene: .
j_gene: TRBJ1-2
v_gene: TRBV6-5
CDR3nt: TGTGCCAGCAGGCGGGACGGCGGCTACACCTTC
CDR3aa: CASRRDGGYTF

abundance: .
d_gene: .
j_gene: TRBJ1-5
v_gene: TRBV4-1
CDR3nt: TGCGCCAGCAGCTACCAACTGGGGGCCGATCAGCCCCAGCATTTT
CDR3aa: CASSYQLGADQPQHF

abundance: .
d_gene: TRBD1
j_gene: TRBJ1-2
v_gene: TRBV7-2
CDR3nt: TGTGCCAGCAGCTCAATTAGTACCGGGACAGGCTTGGGCTACACCTTC
CDR3aa: CASSSISTGTGLGYTF

abundance: .
d_gene: .
j_gene: TRBJ2-2
v_gene: TRBV2
CDR3nt: TGTGCCAGCAGTGAAGCTGGGCTCGGGGAGCTGTTTTTT
CDR3aa: CASSEAGLGELFF

abundance: few
d_gene: .
j_gene: TRBJ1-2
v_gene: TRBV5-4
CDR3nt: TGTGCCAGCAGCCCCCCGGGGGGGGATAAAGATGGCTACACCTTC
CDR3aa: CASSPPGGDKDGYTF

abundance: .
d_gene: TRBD2
j_gene: TRBJ2-4
v_gene: TRBV5-1
CDR3nt: TGCGCCAGCAGCATAGGGACTAGCGGGAGTCAGTCCAAAAACATTCAGTACTTC
CDR3aa: CASSIGTSGSQSKNIQYF

abundance: .
d_gene: .
j_gene: TRBJ2-3
v_gene: TRBV7-2
CDR3nt: TGTGCCAGCAGCTTAGGCTCGCCAGATACGCAGTATTTT
CDR3aa: CASSLGSPDTQYF

abundance: once
d_gene: .
j_gene: TRBJ2-1
v_gene: TRBV7-9
CDR3nt: TGTGCCAGCAGCTTAGGTGTAGCGTGGCCCAACTACAATGAGCAGTTCTTC
CDR3aa: CASSLGVAWPNYNEQFF

abundance: .
d_gene: TRBD2
j_gene: TRBJ2-5
v_gene: TRBV11-3
CDR3nt: TGTGCCAGCAGCCCCTGGACTAGCGGGGGTGTTGAGACCCAGTACTTC
CDR3aa: CASSPWTSGGVETQYF

abundance: .
d_gene: .
j_gene: TRBJ2-5
v_gene: TRBV7-8
CDR3nt: TGTGCCAGCAGCTTAACTGTGGGGGAGACCCAGTACTTC
CDR3aa: CASSLTVGETQYF

abundance: .
d_gene: TRBD1
j_gene: TRBJ1-1
v_gene: TRBV18
CDR3nt: TGTGCCAGCTCACCACTTAACAGGGGCACTGAAGCTTTCTTT
CDR3aa: CASSPLNRGTEAFF

abundance: .
d_gene: .
j_gene: TRBJ1-1
v_gene: TRBV6-1
CDR3nt: TGTGCCAGCAGTGCAGGTATAGTCGCTTTCTTT
CDR3aa: CASSAGIVAFF

abundance: many
d_gene: TRBD1
j_gene: TRBJ1-1
v_gene: TRBV18
CDR3nt: TGTGCCAGCTCCCAGAATACAGGGGGCACTGAAGCTTTCTTT
CDR3aa: CASSQNTGGTEAFF

abundance: once
d_gene: TRBD2
j_gene: TRBJ2-7
v_gene: TRBV10-3
CDR3nt: TGTGCCATCAGTCCGGGACTAGCGGGAGGGCCGAGGGAGCAGTACTTC
CDR3aa: CAISPGLAGGPREQYF

abundance: .
d_gene: .
j_gene: TRBJ2-7
v_gene: TRBV7-2
CDR3nt: TGTGCCAGCAGCTTACGACCTTCGGAACAGTACTTC
CDR3aa: CASSLRPSEQYF

abundance: few
d_gene: TRBD1
j_gene: TRBJ1-1
v_gene: TRBV11-3
CDR3nt: TGTGCCAGCAGCTTAGGCGGACAGGGAGGTACTGAAGCTTTCTTT
CDR3aa: CASSLGGQGGTEAFF

abundance: .
d_gene: .
j_gene: TRBJ2-3
v_gene: TRBV18
CDR3nt: TGTGCCAGCTCACCAGCAGGGAACCTCCATACGCAGTATTTT
CDR3aa: CASSPAGNLHTQYF

abundance: once
d_gene: .
j_gene: TRBJ2-1
v_gene: TRBV6-6
CDR3nt: TGTGCCAGCAGTTATGGGACTTGGGATAATGAGCAGTTCTTC
CDR3aa: CASSYGTWDNEQFF

abundance: .
d_gene: .
j_gene: TRBJ2-2
v_gene: TRBV7-8
CDR3nt: TGTGCCAGCAGTCCCCTCACCGGGGAGCTGTTTTTT
CDR3aa: CASSPLTGELFF

abundance: .
d_gene: TRBD2
j_gene: TRBJ2-1
v_gene: TRBV7-9
CDR3nt: TGTGCCAGCAGCTCCGGACTAGCGGGGGCTCAAGGGTACAATGAGCAGTTCTTC
CDR3aa: CASSSGLAGAQGYNEQFF

abundance: .
d_gene: TRBD2
j_gene: TRBJ2-1
v_gene: TRBV10-3
CDR3nt: TGTGCCATCAAGTGGCGGGAGGGAAATGAGCAGTTCTTC
CDR3aa: CAIKWREGNEQFF

abundance: .
d_gene: TRBD1
j_gene: TRBJ2-5
v_gene: TRBV27
CDR3nt: TGTGCCAGCAGTTTAACCGGGACAGAAGAGACCCAGTACTTC
CDR3aa: CASSLTGTEETQYF

abundance: .
d_gene: .
j_gene: TRBJ2-7
v_gene: TRBV12-5
CDR3nt: TGTGCTAGTGCCAGGGACCGTTACGAGCAGTACTTC
CDR3aa: CASARDRYEQYF

abundance: few
d_gene: .
j_gene: TRBJ2-7
v_gene: TRBV15
CDR3nt: TGTGCCACCAGCAGAGATCGACTCTACGAGCAGTACTTC
CDR3aa: CATSRDRLYEQYF

abundance: .
d_gene: .
j_gene: TRBJ2-7
v_gene: TRBV6-5
CDR3nt: TGTGCCAGCACCACCTCATTCGGGGGTAGGTACGAGCAGTACTTC
CDR3aa: CASTTSFGGRYEQYF

abundance: once
d_gene: TRBD2
j_gene: TRBJ2-7
v_gene: TRBV2
CDR3nt: TGTGCCAGCAGTAGGGGGAGTAGCGGGACCCTCTACGAGCAGTACTTC
CDR3aa: CASSRGSSGTLYEQYF

abundance: .
d_gene: TRBD2
j_gene: TRBJ2-7
v_gene: TRBV4-1
CDR3nt: TGCGCCAGCAGCCAAGGGACTAGCGACATCTACGAGCAGTACTTC
CDR3aa: CASSQGTSDIYEQYF

abundance: once
d_gene: .
j_gene: TRBJ1-5
v_gene: TRBV7-9
CDR3nt: TGTGCCAGCAGCTTAAACAGGAATACCCAGCATTTT
CDR3aa: CASSLNRNTQHF

abundance: .
d_gene: .
j_gene: TRBJ1-2
v_gene: TRBV10-3
CDR3nt: TGTGCCATCAGTAACACAGGGTGGTATGGCTACACCTTC
CDR3aa: CAISNTGWYGYTF

abundance: .
d_gene: .
j_gene: TRBJ1-1
v_gene: TRBV9
CDR3nt: TGTGCCAGCAGCGCGGGACAGAACACTGAAGCTTTCTTT
CDR3aa: CASSAGQNTEAFF

abundance: .
d_gene: TRBD2
j_gene: TRBJ2-1
v_gene: TRBV5-6
CDR3nt: TGTGCCAGCAGCCTATACCTTAGCGGGAGTGTAAGCAATGAGCAGTTCTTC
CDR3aa: CASSLYLSGSVSNEQFF

abundance: .
d_gene: .
j_gene: TRBJ2-3
v_gene: TRBV4-1
CDR3nt: TGCGCCAGCAGCCAATCCAGGGGCAGATACACAGATACGCAGTATTTT
CDR3aa: CASSQSRGRYTDTQYF

abundance: .
d_gene: .
j_gene: TRBJ1-1
v_gene: TRBV5-6
CDR3nt: TGTGCCAGCAGCTTGGTCAGGGGAGGACTTCTGTACACTGAAGCTTTCTTT
CDR3aa: CASSLVRGGLLYTEAFF